This TCR beta chain was recovered during a study of blood T cell repertoires in COVID-19. The assay was immunoSEQ multiplex PCR, and TCRdb's table has in-frame clones only and misses some. The sample holds almost 200,000 clones, around 81% seen once. CDR3 size: 16 residues. V dropped 0 bases and J dropped 3 bases, with 12 bases sitting between them. The V gene's germline CDR1 is SGHNT and CDR2 YYREEE (reference sequence). Input material: peripheral blood. The receptor comes from a man aged 55 to 70 with COVID-19, enrolled during active disease. The gene calls are TRBV5-4 and TRBJ1-4; possibly TRBD1 for D (5 bases). The CDR3 spells CASSLVPGEANEKLFF. In DNA, the CDR3 is TGTGCCAGCAGCTTGGTCCCGGGGGAGGCTAATGAAAAACTGTTTTTT.